A selection of T cell receptor beta chains follows, all from one sample in a study of monozygotic twins with inflammatory bowel disease. TCRdb reprocessed the 5' RACE reads and keeps a single row for each CDR3 protein, giving no DNA. This sample contains 350,000 to 550,000 distinct CDR3 sequences. Sequenced material: blood. The receptors come from a human donor with ulcerative colitis or Crohn's disease, or a healthy co-twin of an affected twin (not recorded which). Both conserved end residues are part of each CDR3.

j_call,v_call,cdr3_length,cdr3_aa
TRBJ1-1,TRBV3-1,15,CASSQVRATSTEAFF
TRBJ1-1,TRBV4-1,17,CASSQGGGEGLNTEAFF
TRBJ1-1,TRBV20-1,13,CSARRGFDTEAFF
TRBJ2-1,TRBV5-8,13,CASSLKIGQGRIF
TRBJ1-1,TRBV7-8,14,CASSKDRVNTEAFF
TRBJ1-1,TRBV12-3/TRBV12-4,11,CATLRNTEAFF
TRBJ2-1,TRBV18,14,CASSPPGLDREQFF
TRBJ1-5,TRBV7-9,14,CASSWGQGFQPQHF
TRBJ1-4,TRBV7-2,15,CASSFSQVANEKLFF
TRBJ2-1,TRBV7-3,13,CASSLIRDNEQFF
TRBJ2-3,TRBV5-1,13,CASSGGTGDTQYF
TRBJ2-7,TRBV27,15,CASSLTETSRYEQYF
TRBJ2-5,TRBV7-9,15,CASTPPREGWKTQYF
TRBJ1-1,TRBV29-1,11,CSVTQGTEAFF
TRBJ2-1,TRBV5-1,14,CASSFSSPYNEQFF
TRBJ1-1,TRBV6-5,16,CASSYEGTGGGTEAFF
TRBJ1-2,TRBV29-1,11,CSVMDIYGYTF
TRBJ1-2,TRBV5-4,14,CASSLWQGNYGYTF
TRBJ2-5,TRBV7-2,17,CASSSPRPSGGRETQYF
TRBJ2-3,TRBV10-3,15,CAIRDTDLDTDTQYF
TRBJ2-3,TRBV7-3,13,CASSFGAPGTQYF
TRBJ1-6,TRBV5-1,15,CASSLGQDLGSPLHF
TRBJ1-5,TRBV12-3/TRBV12-4,15,CASSRGTGVYQPQHF
TRBJ2-7,TRBV5-5,15,CASSPGPGGISEQYF
TRBJ2-1,TRBV6-4,15,CASSAGQGSYNEQFF
TRBJ2-3,TRBV20-1,12,CSAIPSTDTQYF
TRBJ1-5,TRBV6-2/TRBV6-3,13,CASIADSNHPQHF
TRBJ2-1,TRBV5-5,15,CASSLEGQSYNEQFF
TRBJ1-1,TRBV7-2,15,CASSLAGAVNTEAFF
TRBJ2-1,TRBV29-1,12,CSARTGFNEQFF
TRBJ1-2,TRBV7-2,14,CASSLAWQTNGYTF